The clone carrying this TCR beta chain occurred many times. Its antigen is unidentified. V shed 4 bases and J shed 2 bases, with 12 bases lying between them. Germline V gene data show CDR1 as DFQATT and CDR2 as SNEGSKA (reference sequence). The CDR3 consists of 14 residues. Next came a second PCR, run for about 6 to 11 cycles, which used a sample-barcoded 5' primer along with a J-beta primer mix. From each sample, at least 3 million paired-end reads containing CDR3 were obtained. MiXCR was run by TCRdb on the 5' RACE reads, yielding one entry per CDR3 protein. Here the sample spans about 640,000 distinct CDR3 sequences, about 30% being singletons. The sample originates from a study of blood T cells in healthy people across ages. General study results and limits: PBMCs went unsorted, and a conclusive naive versus antigen-experienced comparison was therefore prevented.

The sequenced sample was blood. This clonotype originated in a woman at least 80 years old in good health. The chain combines TRBV20-1 with TRBJ2-1; tentative D call: TRBD2 (6 bases). CDR3 in amino acids: CSAISGLAYNEQFF. CDR3 sequence (DNA): TGCAGTGCTATTAGCGGCCTCGCCTACAATGAGCAGTTCTTC.